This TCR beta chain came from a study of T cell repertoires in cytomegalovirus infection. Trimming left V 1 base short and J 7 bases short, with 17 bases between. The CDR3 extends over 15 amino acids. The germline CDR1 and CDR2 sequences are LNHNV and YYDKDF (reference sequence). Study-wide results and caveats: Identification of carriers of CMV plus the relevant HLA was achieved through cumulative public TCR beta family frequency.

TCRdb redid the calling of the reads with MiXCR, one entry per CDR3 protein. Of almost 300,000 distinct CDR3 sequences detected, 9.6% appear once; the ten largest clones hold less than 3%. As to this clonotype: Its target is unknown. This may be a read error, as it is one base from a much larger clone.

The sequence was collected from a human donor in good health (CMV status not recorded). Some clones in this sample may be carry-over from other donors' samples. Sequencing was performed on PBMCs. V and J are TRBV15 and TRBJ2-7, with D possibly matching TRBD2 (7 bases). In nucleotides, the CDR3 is TGTGCCACCAGCAGAGGTTTGGGGGGGGCTGGGGAGCAGTACGTC. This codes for CATSRGLGGAGEQYV.